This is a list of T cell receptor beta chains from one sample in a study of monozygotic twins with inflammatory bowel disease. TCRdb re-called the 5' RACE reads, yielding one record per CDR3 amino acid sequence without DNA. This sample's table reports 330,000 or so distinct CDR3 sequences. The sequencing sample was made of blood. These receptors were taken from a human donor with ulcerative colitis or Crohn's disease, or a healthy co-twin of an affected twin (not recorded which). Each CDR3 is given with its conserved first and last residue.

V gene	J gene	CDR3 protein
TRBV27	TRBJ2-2	CASRGLVAGELFF
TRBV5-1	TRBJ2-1	CASTTGGYIEQFF
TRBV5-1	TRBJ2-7	CASSLPSGSYEQYF
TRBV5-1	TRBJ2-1	CASSSPSGLYNEQFF
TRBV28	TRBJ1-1	CASPTPTGEAFF
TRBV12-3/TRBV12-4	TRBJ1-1	CASSPGWGDTEAFF
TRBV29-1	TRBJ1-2	CSAGDFGDGYTF
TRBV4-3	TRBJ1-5	CASSQDVGGTQPQHF
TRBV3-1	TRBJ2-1	CASSPHVESNEQFF
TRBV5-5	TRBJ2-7	CASSLGQGTSYEQYF
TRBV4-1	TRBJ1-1	CASSQEERGLQITEAFF
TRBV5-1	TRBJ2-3	CASSSQKNRGLAGGGDTQYF
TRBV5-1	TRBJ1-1	CASSLAPGGTTEAFF
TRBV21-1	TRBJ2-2	CASSSPGTSGELFF
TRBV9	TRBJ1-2	CASSPLVGGRYGYTF
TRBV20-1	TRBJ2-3	CSAKSGSGTDTQYF
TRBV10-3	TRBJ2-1	CAIRNSPGTSLNEQFF
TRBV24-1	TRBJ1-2	CATSDLSTKDRHGYTF
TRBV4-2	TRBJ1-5	CASSQTGDDGNQPQHF
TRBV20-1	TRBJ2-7	CSAAPPGDPYEQYF
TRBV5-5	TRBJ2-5	CASSLGGGALSETQYF
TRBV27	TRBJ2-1	CASQPGGADNEQFF
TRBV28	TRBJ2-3	CASSLLGGGGTDTQYF
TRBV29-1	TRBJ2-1	CSVDPTDREVQFF
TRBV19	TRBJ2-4	CASSMGLAGSTKNIQYF
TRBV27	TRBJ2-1	CASSPPLYNEQFF
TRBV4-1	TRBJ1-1	CASSQGAAGVVAEAFF
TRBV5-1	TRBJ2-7	CASSFGTSDSSYEQYF
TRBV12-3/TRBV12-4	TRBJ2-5	CASSLHWDRQETQYF
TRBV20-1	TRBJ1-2	CSARDNPNRNSLGYTF
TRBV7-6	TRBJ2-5	CASSGPRSKGRETQYF
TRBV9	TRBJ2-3	CASSPTSGASQYF
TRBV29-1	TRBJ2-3	CSVGLFGTDTQYF
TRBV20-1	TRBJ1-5	CSASNRVDSNQPQHF
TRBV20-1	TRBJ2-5	CSAIPWGRGKETQYF
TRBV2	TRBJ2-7	CASSGTSGAYEQYF
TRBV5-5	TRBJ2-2	CASSLLFLGAGELFF
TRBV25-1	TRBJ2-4	CASSEQGTQLQYF
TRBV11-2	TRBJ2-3	CASSLEGLADTQYF
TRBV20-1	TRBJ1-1	CSAYRGQGSEAFF
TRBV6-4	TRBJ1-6	CASSDGTEDSPLHF
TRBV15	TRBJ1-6	CATSRDPTGGSSSPLHF
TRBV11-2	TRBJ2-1	CASSPRGTTAGNKQFF
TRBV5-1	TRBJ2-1	CASSLHGLAGESNEQFF
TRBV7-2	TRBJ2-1	CASSLSLFMTGEYEQFF
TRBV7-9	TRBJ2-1	CASSQGQLNEQFF
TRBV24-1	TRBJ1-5	CATSDGRGFNQPQHF
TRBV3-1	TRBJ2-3	CASSQVSRGSVGDTQYF
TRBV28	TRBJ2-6	CASTEGEYGSGANVLTF
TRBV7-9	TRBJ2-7	CASSPMGLAATYEQYF
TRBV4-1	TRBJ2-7	CASSQGSSYEQYF
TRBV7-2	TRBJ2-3	CASSLVGGGLTDTQYF
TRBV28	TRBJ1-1	CASSLFRGRNTEAFF
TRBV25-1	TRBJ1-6	CASSESGRRNSPLHF